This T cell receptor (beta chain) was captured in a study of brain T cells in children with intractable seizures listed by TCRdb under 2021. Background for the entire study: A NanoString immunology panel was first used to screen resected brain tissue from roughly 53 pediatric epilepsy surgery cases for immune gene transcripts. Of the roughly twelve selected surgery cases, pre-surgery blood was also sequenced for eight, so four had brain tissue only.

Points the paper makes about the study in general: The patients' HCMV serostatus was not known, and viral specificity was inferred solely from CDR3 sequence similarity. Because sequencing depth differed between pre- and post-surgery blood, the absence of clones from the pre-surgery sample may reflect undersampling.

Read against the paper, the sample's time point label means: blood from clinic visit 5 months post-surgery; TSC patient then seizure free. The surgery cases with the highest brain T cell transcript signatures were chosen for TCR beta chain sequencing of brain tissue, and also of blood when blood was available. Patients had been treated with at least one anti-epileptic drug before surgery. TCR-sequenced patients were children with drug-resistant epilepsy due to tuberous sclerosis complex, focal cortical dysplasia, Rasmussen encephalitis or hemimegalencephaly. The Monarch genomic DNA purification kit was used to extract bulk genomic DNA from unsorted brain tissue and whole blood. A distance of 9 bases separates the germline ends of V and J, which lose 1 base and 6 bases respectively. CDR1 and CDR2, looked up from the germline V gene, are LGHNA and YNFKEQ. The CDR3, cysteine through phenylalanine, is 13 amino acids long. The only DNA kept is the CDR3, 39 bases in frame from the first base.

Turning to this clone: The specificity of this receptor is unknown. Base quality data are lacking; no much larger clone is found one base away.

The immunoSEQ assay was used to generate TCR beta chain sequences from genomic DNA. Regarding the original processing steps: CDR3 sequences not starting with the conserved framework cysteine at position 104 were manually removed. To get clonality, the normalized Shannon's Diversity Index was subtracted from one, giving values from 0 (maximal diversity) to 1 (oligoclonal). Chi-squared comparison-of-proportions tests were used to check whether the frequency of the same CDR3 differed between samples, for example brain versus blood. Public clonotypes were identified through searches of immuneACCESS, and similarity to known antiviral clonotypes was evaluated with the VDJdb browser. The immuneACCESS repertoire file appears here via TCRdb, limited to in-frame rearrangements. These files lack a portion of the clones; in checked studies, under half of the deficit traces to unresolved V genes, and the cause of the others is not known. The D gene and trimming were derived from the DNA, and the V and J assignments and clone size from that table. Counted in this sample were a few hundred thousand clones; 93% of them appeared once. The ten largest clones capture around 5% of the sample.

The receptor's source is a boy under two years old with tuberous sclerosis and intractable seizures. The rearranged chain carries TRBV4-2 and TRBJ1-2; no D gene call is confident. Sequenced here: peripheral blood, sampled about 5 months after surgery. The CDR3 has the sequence CASSQARPDGYTF. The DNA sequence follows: TGTGCCAGCAGCCAAGCCCGCCCTGATGGCTACACCTTC.